What follows describes a single T cell receptor (beta chain). Its antigen is as yet unknown. Sequence at one end of the junction differs from germline and may be a read error. This entry comes from a study of PD-1 blockade in mismatch repair-deficient tumors. Study at large: Enrolled about 2013-2017, patients had progressing, pretreated mismatch repair-deficient cancers of 12 types.

Libraries were prepared by immunoSEQ multiplex PCR; TCRdb keeps only in-frame clonotypes and omits some of them. There are 120,000 or so clones in the sample; around nine tenths occur only once, and approximately 12% lies in the top ten. PCR or immunohistochemistry showed mismatch repair deficiency in every enrolled patient. Overall study results and limits: Tumor-resident clones, often undetectable pretreatment in blood, expanded then contracted after pembrolizumab.

Here the sequenced sample was peripheral blood, taken just under 74 weeks after starting pembrolizumab. The sequence was obtained from an adult with mismatch repair-deficient cancer.

The CDR3 coding sequence is TGTGCCAGCAGCTTAAATATCCCACTAGGCACGCACTTC. This codes for CASSLNIPLGTHF. V is TRBV11-2 and J is TRBJ2-7, with D possibly TRBD2 on 5 matching bases. Germline CDR1 SGHAT, CDR2 FQNNGV. The CDR3 has 13 residues. The variable domain in full, completed from reference TRBV11-2 and TRBJ2-7, reads EAGVAQSPRYKIIEKRQSVAFWCNPISGHATLYWYQQILGQGPKLLIQFQNNGVVDDSQLPKDRFSAERLKGVDSTLKIQPAKLEDSAVYLCASSLNIPLGTHFGPGTRLTVT.